This record looks at one T cell receptor (beta chain) sequence and its context. This entry belongs to a study of blood T cell repertoires in COVID-19. As for the study in general: Sample material is recorded as cDNA or gDNA derived from T cells, B-cell-depleted T cells, or PBMCs.

The CDR3 has 16 residues. V lost 4 bases to trimming and J lost 4 bases, with 17 bases between them. CDR1 LNHDA and CDR2 SQIVND come from the germline V gene (reference sequence). How the authors handled the data: Reference gene primer amplification gave nucleated cell count estimates. Clones were read by immunoSEQ multiplex PCR, and TCRdb kept only the in-frame ones, dropping some. For V, J and clone size, that table is used; D and trimming come from the DNA. The sample shows around 190,000 clones, about four fifths of them seen only once. During active infection, Seattle patients enrolled and were then monitored through disease.

Input material: peripheral blood. The chain joins TRBV19 to TRBJ1-5, with D possibly being TRBD1 (5 bases). This clonotype was obtained from a woman aged 60 to 75 with COVID-19, enrolled during active disease. In nucleotides, the CDR3 is TGTGCCAGTAGTACCCGTAATAGACAGCTAAATCAGCCCCAGCATTTT. Protein product: CASSTRNRQLNQPQHF.